This entry describes one T cell receptor (beta chain). This entry is derived from a study of technical replicates of blood from a few donors. Repertoires were generated with immunoSEQ multiplex PCR, while TCRdb's copy carries only in-frame clones and drops some. The sample comprises about 49,000 clones, 92% of which are singletons, and 3% to 5% rests with the top ten. The receptor comes from a human donor in good health. Some clones in this sample may be carry-over from other donors' samples. The source material was PBMCs.

CDR3 sequence (DNA): TGTGCCAGCGGCCAAGACAGTCGGGCTTCACCCCTCCACTTT. The encoded protein is CASGQDSRASPLHF. The rearrangement joins TRBV6-5 to TRBJ1-6, with D possibly TRBD1 on 5 matching bases. The ends were cut back, 8 bases at V and 9 bases at J, with 17 bases in the middle. Germline V CDR1 and CDR2: MNHEY, SVGAGI. The CDR3 is 14 amino acids.